This T cell receptor beta chain was recorded in a study of T cells in Graves' hyperthyroidism and ophthalmopathy. Study conclusions and caveats: Ophthalmopathy prediction by the model preceded onset by a median approximately six months. Classification by a 13 V-J model distinguished ophthalmopathy from stable hyperthyroidism. Also found in blood were most expanded thyroid clonotypes above 0.001.

The CDR3 covers 17 residues. The V and J ends lost 4 bases and 3 bases, in that order; junction bases with no gene match: 11. CDR1 is MNHEY, CDR2 SMNVEV, per germline (reference sequence). PBMCs were sourced from over 8.5 ml fresh peripheral blood. Amplified TCR beta CDR3 regions came from RNA transcripts. The study used the HTBI primer set for a first-round RT-PCR of the TCR CDR3. TCRdb reprocessed the multiplex PCR reads via MiXCR and lists one record per CDR3 protein. The sample has approximately 420,000 distinct CDR3 sequences, under 15% seen once. Points on this clonotype: Its target is unknown.

The sequenced sample was blood. The receptor comes from a woman aged 25 to 39 with Graves' hyperthyroidism. The chain uses TRBV27 and TRBJ2-3; 9 nucleotides align to TRBD2. CDR3 DNA sequence: TGTGCCAGCAGTTCCCCCTTTAGCGGGAGAGGGACAGATACGCAGTATTTT. This gives the protein CASSSPFSGRGTDTQYF.